One sample yielded the 18 T cell receptor beta chains listed below, sequenced in a study of blood T cell repertoires in COVID-19. Using immunoSEQ multiplex PCR, the repertoire was profiled, and TCRdb retains in-frame clones only, with some absent. The data contain more than 85,000 clones, 60% to 85% of them singletons. Sample: peripheral blood. The receptors derive from a human donor in a cohort sampled during active or convalescent COVID-19.

The rearrangement links TRBV6-5 to TRBJ2-5; 7 bases match TRBD2. After removal of 4 bases from V and 2 bases from J, the junction contained 10 bases not matched to a gene. Germline V gives CDR1 MNHEY, CDR2 SVGAGI. This CDR3 contains 16 residues. DNA of the CDR3: TGTGCCAGCAGTTCGGGGGGTCTGTGGCCACAAGAGACCCAGTACTTC. Its translation: CASSSGGLWPQETQYF.

The rearrangement joins TRBV10-3 to TRBJ1-4, with D perhaps matching TRBD1 (6 bases). The length of the CDR3 is 13 residues. CDR1 is ENHRY and CDR2 is SYGVKD in the germline V gene. Trimming removed 7 bases at V and 7 bases at J, with 13 bases between. CDR3 in amino acids: CAIKQGPSEKLFF. In DNA form, the CDR3 reads TGTGCCATCAAACAGGGACCGAGTGAAAAACTGTTTTTT.

J is TRBJ1-5 and V is TRBV4-1; a weak D match, TRBD1 (5 bases). The ends were cut back, 1 base at V and 5 bases at J, with 12 bases in the middle. In germline, CDR1 is MGHRA, CDR2 YSYEKL. The CDR3 consists of 15 residues. The CDR3 sequence is CASSQVTVRDQPQHF. In DNA form, the CDR3 reads TGCGCCAGCAGCCAAGTCACGGTCAGGGATCAGCCCCAGCATTTT.

The CDR3: CASSSLGGAGNTIYF. The CDR3 bases are TGTGCCAGCAGCTCACTCGGAGGGGCTGGAAACACCATATATTTT. The chain carries TRBV11-2 and TRBJ1-3; a possible D gene is TRBD1 (5 bases). Trimming took off 4 bases at V and 2 bases at J, with 12 bases between the two ends. Per the germline V gene, CDR1 is SGHAT and CDR2 is FQNNGV. There are 15 residues in the CDR3.

The chain joins TRBV19 to TRBJ2-1; TRBD1 is a possible D gene (6 bases). Germline assignment: CDR1 LNHDA and CDR2 SQIVND (reference sequence). The ends were cut back, 2 bases at V and 11 bases at J, with 13 bases in the middle. The CDR3 covers 13 residues. DNA of the CDR3: TGTGCCAGTAGTATATCACGGGACACCCAGCAGTTCTTC. Translation: CASSISRDTQQFF.

V gene TRBV5-5 combines with J gene TRBJ2-7, with a tentative D call TRBD2 (7 bases). The germline CDR1 and CDR2 sequences are SGHKS and YYEKEE (reference sequence). The V end was cut by 3 bases, the J end by 2 bases, with 24 bases between. The CDR3 totals 18 residues. CDR3 region: CASSWERQVRGETYEQYF. The CDR3 coding sequence is TGTGCCAGCAGCTGGGAGCGACAGGTTCGGGGGGAGACCTACGAGCAGTACTTC. Supplemented by reference TRBV5-5 and TRBJ2-7, the full variable domain reads DAGVTQSPTHLIKTRGQQVTLRCSPISGHKSVSWYQQVLGQGPQFIFQYYEKEERGRGNFPDRFSARQFPNYSSELNVNALLLGDSALYLCASSWERQVRGETYEQYFGPGTRLTVT.

This chain connects TRBV4-1 to TRBJ1-4, with 9 bases aligning to TRBD1. J gave up 8 bases and V 4 bases, and 8 bases lay outside the gene matches. The CDR3 has 15 amino acids. The germline CDR1 and CDR2 sequences are MGHRA and YSYEKL. In DNA, the CDR3 is TGCGCCAGCAGCCTAGCGGGGACAGGGAAAGAAAAACTGTTTTTT. As protein: CASSLAGTGKEKLFF.

V gene TRBV2 combines with J gene TRBJ2-7; TRBD2 matches at 9 bases. The V and J ends lost 6 bases and 7 bases, in that order; junction bases with no gene match: 13. The CDR3 runs to 15 residues. Germline CDR1 reads SNHLY; CDR2 reads FYNNEI. The CDR3 protein is CASRDDWTSVGEQYF. DNA of the CDR3: TGTGCCAGCAGGGACGATTGGACTAGCGTGGGGGAGCAGTACTTC.

In regard to this clone: A junction boundary mismatches the germline segment, possibly from a read error. The chain has TRBV19 and TRBJ1-5; TRBD1 matches 8 bases. In germline, CDR1 is LNHDA, CDR2 SQIVND (reference sequence). The CDR3 sequence is 15 residues long. The CDR3 bases are TGTGCCAGTAGTGTAGACAGGGGCAGCAATCAGCCCCAGCATTTT. This translates into CASSVDRGSNQPQHF.

V is TRBV2 and J is TRBJ1-2; D not resolved. Per the germline V gene, CDR1 is SNHLY and CDR2 is FYNNEI. V was pared by 5 bases and J by 4 bases, with 11 bases between. The CDR3 is 13 residues long. The CDR3 region has the DNA TGTGCCAGCAGTTCACAGAGCATCTATGGCTACACCTTC. Protein: CASSSQSIYGYTF.

This clone came up many times. J is TRBJ2-7 and V is TRBV2; D gene ambiguous. The CDR3 consists of 12 residues. Germline V CDR1 and CDR2: SNHLY, FYNNEI. Trimming stripped 2 bases from V and 5 bases from J, with 7 bases between. DNA for the CDR3: TGTGCCAGCAGTGAAACTGGGCACGAGCAGTACTTC. It codes for CASSETGHEQYF.

V is TRBV7-6 and J is TRBJ2-3; D ambiguous. V lost 3 bases and J 4 bases, leaving 8 bases between the germline ends. Per the germline V gene, CDR1 is SGHVS and CDR2 is FNYEAQ. CDR3 length: 13 residues. The CDR3 nucleotides are TGTGCCAGCAGCTTCTTCTTCTCAGATACGCAGTATTTT. This translates into CASSFFFSDTQYF.

The rearrangement uses TRBV10-3 and TRBJ2-7, with D hard to call. Germline V gives CDR1 ENHRY, CDR2 SYGVKD. This CDR3 is built from 13 residues. V gave up 10 bases and J gave up 2 bases, with 15 bases separating them. DNA of the CDR3: TGTGCCACCTCGATCTTACTGGCCTACGAGCAGTACTTC. It encodes CATSILLAYEQYF.

The genes are TRBV5-1 and TRBJ1-1; D not resolved. V lost 1 base and J 2 bases, leaving 12 bases between the germline ends. Per germline, CDR1 SGHRS and CDR2 YFSETQ. The CDR3 consists of 15 residues. For the CDR3, the DNA is TGCGCCAGCAGCTTGTTGGTTGGAGGAAACACTGAAGCTTTCTTT. Encoded protein: CASSLLVGGNTEAFF.

The chain recombines TRBV4-1 with TRBJ1-4; 7 positions agree with TRBD1. CDR1 is MGHRA and CDR2 is YSYEKL in the germline V gene. The CDR3 runs 15 residues. J lost 11 bases, V lost 0 bases, and 9 bases had no gene match. Here the CDR3 reads CASSQDEGGGWKLFF. CDR3 bases: TGCGCCAGCAGCCAAGATGAAGGGGGCGGTTGGAAACTGTTTTTT.

The V call is TRBV9, the J call TRBJ1-1; no clear D. Germline CDR1 and CDR2: SGDLS and YYNGEE. The CDR3 sequence is 14 residues long. The ends were cut back, 1 base at V and 5 bases at J, with 12 bases in the middle. The CDR3 here is CASSVSTRGTEAFF. The CDR3 bases are TGTGCCAGCAGCGTAAGTACCCGCGGAACTGAAGCTTTCTTT.

The rearrangement joins TRBV18 to TRBJ1-5; D unclear. V was cut by 3 bases and J by 8 bases, with 14 bases left in between. Germline V gene sequence: CDR1 KGHSH, CDR2 LQKENI. This CDR3 region has 14 residues. The chain's CDR3 is CASSPSAAVKPQHF. For the CDR3, the DNA is TGTGCCAGCTCACCCTCGGCGGCGGTTAAGCCCCAGCATTTT.

This chain joins TRBV10-1 and TRBJ1-2; 10 nucleotides agree with TRBD1. The J segment lost 1 base and the V segment lost 8 bases, leaving 7 bases of the junction unmatched. The CDR3 is 15 amino acids. From germline, CDR1 is WNHNN and CDR2 SYGVQD (reference sequence). The DNA for the CDR3 is TGCGCCAGCTCCCGACAGGGGGCGGTTAACTATGGCTACACCTTC. Translated, it gives CASSRQGAVNYGYTF.